These 26 T cell receptor beta chains share one sample of origin, sequenced in a study of cytomegalovirus exposure and HLA in healthy donors (dated by TCRdb to 2015 to 2018). The method behind the library was the immunoSEQ multiplex PCR assay. For the multiplex PCR, a mixture combining 60 forward primers for TCR Vbeta segments and 13 reverse primers for TCR Jbeta segments was used. This immuneACCESS table, as held by TCRdb, lists in-frame sequences with V and J called but not all clones. Of the missing ones, under half trace to an unresolved V gene in checked studies; the others have no known cause. For this sample the table gives about 130,000 clones, of which about 80% were detected only once. Approximately 0.93% of the sample lies in the top ten. Material: PBMCs. The source is a human donor in good health.

The V call is TRBV9, the J call TRBJ1-5; D gene uncertain. V lost 0 bases, J lost 0 bases, and 4 bases lay in between. Germline assignment: CDR1 SGDLS and CDR2 YYNGEE. The CDR3 is 14 residues long. The DNA for the CDR3 is TGTGCCAGCAGCGTAGAGAGTAGCAATCAGCCCCAGCATTTT. Its protein is CASSVESSNQPQHF. Full variable domain (missing parts from reference TRBV9 and TRBJ1-5): DSGVTQTPKHLITATGQRVTLRCSPRSGDLSVYWYQQSLDQGLQFLIQYYNGEERAKGNILERFSAQQFPDLHSELNLSSLELGDSALYFCASSVESSNQPQHFGDGTRLSIL.

The chain employs TRBV6-1 and TRBJ2-1; D is unresolved. Germline V gives CDR1 MNHNS, CDR2 SASEGT. V lost 5 bases, J lost 5 bases, and 10 bases lay in between. The CDR3 contains 13 residues. Here the CDR3 reads CASSLQTHNEQFF. Here the CDR3 DNA reads TGTGCCAGCAGTTTACAGACACACAATGAGCAGTTCTTC.

This chain joins TRBV7-9 and TRBJ1-6; 7 positions match TRBD1. The CDR3 is 15 amino acids. J was trimmed by 10 bases and V by 4 bases; bases with no gene match: 10. CDR1 and CDR2 from the germline V gene are SEHNR and FQNEAQ (reference sequence). CDR3 in amino acids: CASSSTQGVRSPLHF. For the CDR3, the DNA is TGTGCCAGCAGCTCGACCCAGGGGGTTCGCTCACCCCTCCACTTT. The full variable domain, completed using reference TRBV7-9 and TRBJ1-6, is DTGVSQNPRHKITKRGQNVTFRCDPISEHNRLYWYRQTLGQGPEFLTYFQNEAQLEKSRLLSDRFSAERPKGSFSTLEIQRTEQGDSAMYLCASSSTQGVRSPLHFGNGTRLTVT.

The V and J genes are TRBV4-1 and TRBJ2-2; no clear D. Trimming removed 4 bases from V and 3 bases from J, with 12 bases in between. Germline values: CDR1 MGHRA, CDR2 YSYEKL. The CDR3 extends over 15 amino acids. CDR3 protein: CASSRVVEDTGELFF. CDR3 sequence (DNA): TGCGCCAGCAGCCGAGTGGTAGAAGACACCGGGGAGCTGTTTTTT.

The chain combines TRBV28 with TRBJ1-1; 10 bases line up with TRBD1. CDR1 and CDR2 (germline): MDHEN, SYDVKM. The J segment lost 3 bases and the V segment lost 8 bases, leaving 12 bases of the junction unmatched. The CDR3 spans 16 residues. In DNA form, the CDR3 reads TGTGCCAGCGGAGGGTACGACAGGGGGCCCCACACTGAAGCTTTCTTT. This gives the protein CASGGYDRGPHTEAFF.

The chain uses TRBV28 and TRBJ2-5; TRBD2 matches 7 bases. After removal of 2 bases from V and 5 bases from J, the junction contained 11 bases not matched to a gene. The length of the CDR3 is 16 residues. CDR1 is MDHEN, CDR2 SYDVKM, per germline. This CDR3 is CASSLGRGIAGETQYF. The CDR3 bases are TGTGCCAGCAGTTTAGGGAGGGGAATAGCAGGGGAGACCCAGTACTTC.

This clone was recorded once. The gene calls are TRBV6-5 and TRBJ1-6, with TRBD1 matching 7 bases. The CDR3 runs 15 residues. V shed 6 bases and J 10 bases; nucleotides not matched to a gene: 12. Per the germline V gene, CDR1 is MNHEY and CDR2 is SVGAGI. The CDR3 coding sequence is TGTGCCAGCAGAACCAGGGACAGCCCTAAGTCACCCCTCCACTTT. Translating it yields CASRTRDSPKSPLHF.

The rearrangement joins TRBV13 to TRBJ1-2; D gene uncertain. In germline, CDR1 is PRHDT, CDR2 FYEKMQ (reference sequence). The CDR3 loop spans 12 amino acids. The germline V and J ends were trimmed by 1 base and 8 bases, with 8 bases remaining between them. In DNA, the CDR3 is TGTGCCAGCAGCTTAGATTCTGTAGGCTACACCTTC. Its protein product is CASSLDSVGYTF.

This clone was recorded only once. The V call is TRBV2, the J call TRBJ1-5; no clear D gene. Trimming took off 4 bases at V and 7 bases at J, with 14 bases between the two ends. CDR3 length equals 14 residues. Per germline, CDR1 SNHLY and CDR2 FYNNEI. This CDR3 reads CASSAGSRGQPQHF. The CDR3, as DNA: TGTGCCAGCAGTGCCGGGTCCCGAGGGCAGCCCCAGCATTTT.

This clone came up a few times. The chain links TRBV5-1 to TRBJ2-5, with D uncertain. The CDR3 has 16 amino acids. Per the germline V gene, CDR1 is SGHRS and CDR2 is YFSETQ. The ends were cut back, 1 base at V and 2 bases at J, with 15 bases in the middle. The CDR3 DNA follows: TGCGCCAGCAGCTTGAATGGTGCAGGCTTGCAAGAGACCCAGTACTTC. Translation: CASSLNGAGLQETQYF.

V is TRBV19 and J is TRBJ1-1, with a tentative D call TRBD1 (5 bases). CDR1 is LNHDA and CDR2 is SQIVND in the germline V gene (reference sequence). Trimming took 5 bases from V and 0 from J, leaving 13 bases between them. This CDR3 contains 15 residues. The CDR3 region is CASSERQNMNTEAFF. CDR3 DNA: TGTGCCAGTAGTGAACGACAGAACATGAACACTGAAGCTTTCTTT.

This clone has just a few counts. The chain combines TRBV19 with TRBJ2-7, with TRBD1 matching 9 bases. The CDR3 runs to 14 residues. Per the germline V gene, CDR1 is LNHDA and CDR2 is SQIVND (reference sequence). Germline trimming cut 7 bases from V and 3 bases from J; bases unmatched to any gene: 7. The CDR3: CASTPGQGVYEQYF. CDR3 nucleotide sequence: TGTGCCAGTACGCCGGGACAGGGAGTCTACGAGCAGTACTTC.

Only one count was recorded for this clone. The V call is TRBV28, the J call TRBJ2-7; TRBD1 aligns across 8 bases. Germline CDR1 reads MDHEN; CDR2 reads SYDVKM. The CDR3 is 15 residues long. Germline trimming cut 5 bases from V and 2 bases from J; bases unmatched to any gene: 8. CDR3 in DNA: TGTGCCAGCAGTAAGACAGGGGACCTACCCTACGAGCAGTACTTC. It translates to CASSKTGDLPYEQYF.

The chain links TRBV7-2 to TRBJ2-5; the D is unclear. The CDR3 runs 14 residues. Germline CDR1 is SGHTA and CDR2 is FQGNSA. Between the trimmed V and J ends, which lost 3 bases and 0 bases, there was a span of 8 bases. The CDR3, as DNA: TGTGCCAGCAGCTTGTCCGTTGACCAAGAGACCCAGTACTTC. This codes for CASSLSVDQETQYF.

V and J are TRBV5-1 and TRBJ2-1; 7 positions match TRBD2. This CDR3 region has 14 residues. V shed 4 bases and J 7 bases; nucleotides not matched to a gene: 8. Germline V CDR1 and CDR2: SGHRS, YFSETQ. The CDR3 spells CASSSGVLENEQFF. The CDR3 coding sequence is TGCGCCAGCAGCAGCGGGGTCTTAGAAAATGAGCAGTTCTTC. Filled out from reference TRBV5-1 and TRBJ2-1, the complete variable domain reads KAGVTQTPRYLIKTRGQQVTLSCSPISGHRSVSWYQQTPGQGLQFLFEYFSETQRNKGNFPGRFSGRQFSNSRSEMNVSTLELGDSALYLCASSSGVLENEQFFGPGTRLTVL.

This chain joins TRBV18 and TRBJ2-1; D possibly corresponds to TRBD2 (7 bases). The V end was cut by 1 base, the J end by 7 bases, with 14 bases between. The germline CDR1 and CDR2 sequences are KGHSH and LQKENI. CDR3 length: 15 amino acids. The chain's CDR3 is CASSPQERGANEQFF. CDR3 DNA: TGTGCCAGCTCACCACAGGAACGGGGGGCAAATGAGCAGTTCTTC.

The chain recombines TRBV5-1 with TRBJ1-2; perhaps TRBD1 as D (6 bases). CDR1 is SGHRS and CDR2 is YFSETQ in the germline V gene. The CDR3 extends over 16 amino acids. V shed 4 bases and J shed 6 bases, with 22 bases lying between them. The CDR3 nucleotides read TGCGCCAGCAGCCCCAGGGGCCCGGTGTCCCCGAATGGCTACACCTTC. Protein product: CASSPRGPVSPNGYTF.

V gene TRBV9 combines with J gene TRBJ1-1, with a weak D call TRBD1 (5 bases). The CDR3 length is 14 residues. The ends were cut back, 0 bases at V and 3 bases at J, with 9 bases in the middle. CDR1 SGDLS and CDR2 YYNGEE come from the germline V gene. The CDR3 loop reads CASSVAEGYTEAFF. The CDR3 nucleotides are TGTGCCAGCAGCGTAGCGGAGGGGTACACTGAAGCTTTCTTT.

Concerning this clone: The junction departs from the called germline gene at one end, perhaps through a read error. The chain combines TRBV7-9 with TRBJ1-5; D may be TRBD1 (6 bases). This CDR3 has 12 residues. Germline assignment: CDR1 SEHNR and CDR2 FQNEAQ (reference sequence). The CDR3 bases are TGTTCCAGCAGCCCGGTAGGGGGGCCCCAGCATTTT. It codes for CSSSPVGGPQHF.

The rearrangement joins TRBV7-2 to TRBJ2-1; 9 bases map to TRBD2. The CDR3 runs to 14 residues. The germline CDR1 and CDR2 sequences are SGHTA and FQGNSA. Unmatched junction bases numbered 4, after V lost 6 bases and J lost 4 bases. The CDR3 nucleotides are TGTGCCAGCAGTAAGCGGGGGGTATACAATGAGCAGTTCTTC. It yields the protein CASSKRGVYNEQFF.

The genes are TRBV7-2 and TRBJ2-2; maybe TRBD1 (7 bases). The CDR3 is 15 amino acids. The germline gives CDR1 SGHTA, CDR2 FQGNSA. V lost 5 bases, J lost 4 bases, and 14 bases lay in between. This CDR3 is CASSVRGESTGELFF. The CDR3, as DNA: TGTGCCAGCAGCGTCAGGGGGGAGAGCACCGGGGAGCTGTTTTTT.

The gene calls are TRBV5-6 and TRBJ1-1; TRBD1 might be the D (6 bases). Per the germline V gene, CDR1 is SGHDT and CDR2 is YYEEEE. Deletions cut 2 bases from V and 1 base from J, with 12 bases between. The CDR3 extends over 15 amino acids. The chain's CDR3 is CASSFWTAWNTEAFF. In DNA form, the CDR3 reads TGTGCCAGCAGCTTTTGGACAGCGTGGAACACTGAAGCTTTCTTT.

The CDR3 sequence is CASSLSWGGSPLHF. CDR3 DNA: TGTGCCAGCAGTTTATCTTGGGGAGGTTCACCCCTCCACTTT. The V and J genes are TRBV27 and TRBJ1-6; no firm D call. V shed 0 bases and J shed 9 bases, with 9 bases lying between them. Germline V lookup: CDR1 MNHEY, CDR2 SMNVEV (reference sequence). The CDR3 is 14 residues long.

The chain links TRBV7-3 to TRBJ1-1; D perhaps matches TRBD1 (5 bases). Trimming removed 5 bases from V and 0 bases from J, with 13 bases in between. The CDR3 extends over 15 amino acids. Germline values: CDR1 SGHTA, CDR2 FQGTGA. The CDR3 reads CASSLPGLLNTEAFF. In DNA form, the CDR3 reads TGTGCCAGCAGCCTACCGGGACTCCTGAACACTGAAGCTTTCTTT.

To note about this clone: A far bigger clonotype differs at one base, so this is likely a read error. The rearrangement links TRBV7-3 to TRBJ2-5, with TRBD2 matching 13 bases. J gave up 2 bases and V 6 bases, and 3 bases lay outside the gene matches. This CDR3 region has 15 residues. Looked up from germline, CDR1 is SGHTA and CDR2 is FQGTGA. CDR3: CASSKLAGGQETQYF. As DNA, the CDR3 is TGTGCCAGCAGTAAACTAGCGGGGGGGCAAGAGACCCAGTACTTC.

This chain connects TRBV4-1 to TRBJ1-2; D is perhaps TRBD1 (5 bases). The CDR3 contains 16 residues. Trimming shortened V by 0 bases and J by 8 bases, and 19 bases separated the two germline ends. Germline V gene data show CDR1 as MGHRA and CDR2 as YSYEKL. CDR3 coding DNA: TGCGCCAGCAGCCAAGATAGGGGCAGCTTGATTGAGGGCTACACCTTC. Encoded protein: CASSQDRGSLIEGYTF.